A selection of T cell receptor beta chains follows, all from one sample in a study of identical twins. TCRdb re-called the 5' RACE reads with MiXCR, one entry per CDR3 protein. The table shows 420,000 or so distinct CDR3 sequences, with 18% occurring only once. Material: naive T cells sorted from blood. Receptors were obtained from a man aged 50 to 60 in good health. The CDR3 runs from the conserved cysteine through the conserved F or W. The order of the fields is D gene, V gene, CDR3 protein. A D gene is named only where the DNA matches it firmly.

.	TRBV7-2	CASSWTMLGGEQYF
.	TRBV29-1	CSVEDGSNQPQHF
.	TRBV18	CASSPLGQGGSTDTQYF
.	TRBV12-3/TRBV12-4	CASSFVGVGISPGSTDTQYF
.	TRBV6-1	CASSDYEQYF
.	TRBV5-6	CASSLGGGEETQYF
TRBD1	TRBV5-6	CASSGDRSSYNEQFF
.	TRBV12-3/TRBV12-4	CASSPRGSQETQYF
.	TRBV9	CASSAEDSIYNEQFF
TRBD1	TRBV29-1	CSVGQGPYNEQFF
.	TRBV15	CATSRDLGSPLHF
.	TRBV4-2	CASSQGRTADSYEQYF
.	TRBV7-8	CASSFGMRRANYGYTF
.	TRBV7-9	CASSLVVERSYNEQFF
.	TRBV7-2	CASSLGQVSTDTQYF
.	TRBV4-2	CASSPFISSYNSPLHF
.	TRBV11-1	CASSPPGGLKDRVDTQYF
.	TRBV6-2/TRBV6-3	CASLLLGGSYNEQFF